This T cell receptor (beta chain) came from a study of Graves' ophthalmopathy and Graves' hyperthyroidism. Study results and caveats: Clonotypes were expanded in thyroid at above 0.001 frequency, and most also appeared in blood.

The study amplified TCR beta CDR3 regions using RNA transcripts. Amplification began with first-round RT-PCR using HTBI primers, then second-round multiplex PCR was performed. TCRdb called the multiplex PCR reads again in MiXCR, with one record for every CDR3 protein. The sample yields approximately 410,000 distinct CDR3 sequences, less than 20% seen once. This clonotype has ten or more counts. Its specificity is not known. Exclusion criteria comprised other autoimmune diseases, uncontrolled infections, pregnancy or lactation in patients. As the starting material, roughly 10 ml of fresh peripheral blood yielded the PBMCs. Per the germline V gene, CDR1 is SQVTM and CDR2 is ANQGSEA. V lost 4 bases and J lost 4; bases outside the gene matches: 4. The CDR3 totals 12 residues.

The chain joins TRBV29-1 to TRBJ2-7; 7 bases match TRBD2. Sequenced: peripheral blood. This clonotype was sampled from a woman between 18 and 29 years old with stable Graves' hyperthyroidism. The CDR3 coding sequence is TGCAGCGTTGGGACTAGAAGTTACGAGCAGTACTTC. Protein: CSVGTRSYEQYF.